These T cell receptor beta chains were read from a single sample in a study of T-cell memory formation after mild COVID-19. TCRdb reanalysed the 5' RACE reads using MiXCR and keeps one entry per CDR3 protein. The table has about 500,000 distinct CDR3 sequences, roughly 22% seen once. The sample comprised PBMCs or a T cell subset sorted from them (not recorded which). The receptors were gathered from an adult woman who had mild COVID-19 (a few samples of this study predate the infection). Cell type and time point are not known. CDR3s include the opening cysteine and the closing phenylalanine or tryptophan. D genes are given only for firm matches. Where a row states a size, it is once, few, many or the class of an expanded clone; other rows omit it.

>NA|NA|TRBJ1-1|TRBV5-5
CASSPRSRKNTEAFF
TGTGCCAGCAGCCCTCGTAGCAGGAAGAACACTGAAGCTTTCTTT
>NA|few|TRBJ1-4|TRBV9
CASSADGGRGREKLFF
TGTGCCAGCAGCGCGGACGGAGGGCGCGGTAGGGAGAAACTGTTTTTT
>TRBD2|many|TRBJ2-6|TRBV7-2
CASSLASGTGANVLTF
TGTGCCAGCAGCTTAGCGAGCGGGACTGGGGCCAACGTCCTGACTTTC
>TRBD1|NA|TRBJ1-1|TRBV6-2/TRBV6-3
CASKTGTAQTTEAFF
TGTGCCAGCAAAACTGGGACAGCGCAGACCACTGAAGCTTTCTTT
>NA|few|TRBJ2-1|TRBV27
CASSFRGFGEQFF
TGTGCCAGCAGTTTTAGGGGCTTCGGTGAGCAGTTCTTC
>TRBD2|NA|TRBJ2-3|TRBV11-3
CASSARLAGTTDTQYF
TGTGCCAGCAGCGCCCGTCTAGCGGGAACGACAGATACGCAGTATTTT
>TRBD1|NA|TRBJ2-5|TRBV15
CATSRQGEETQYF
TGTGCCACCAGTCGACAGGGGGAAGAGACCCAGTACTTC
>NA|many|TRBJ2-2|TRBV7-3
CASSLSLGTGELFF
TGTGCCAGCAGCTTAAGTCTGGGGACCGGGGAGCTGTTTTTT
>NA|NA|TRBJ2-2|TRBV12-3/TRBV12-4
CASSTGYGELFF
TGTGCCAGCAGCACAGGGTACGGGGAGCTGTTTTTT
>NA|NA|TRBJ1-2|TRBV5-6
CASSPTAGTVYGYTF
TGTGCCAGCAGCCCAACTGCCGGGACGGTCTATGGCTACACCTTC
>NA|NA|TRBJ1-6|TRBV28
CASSFVPRWDYNSPLHF
TGTGCCAGCAGTTTTGTCCCGAGGTGGGACTATAATTCACCCCTCCACTTT
>TRBD1|NA|TRBJ2-1|TRBV29-1
CSASDRGRIDEQFF
TGCAGCGCCTCCGACAGGGGGCGGATAGATGAGCAGTTCTTC
>NA|NA|TRBJ1-1|TRBV5-5
CASSLIGSTEAFF
TGTGCCAGCAGCTTGATAGGGTCCACTGAAGCTTTCTTT
>TRBD1|many|TRBJ1-1|TRBV5-1
CASSLTGENTEAFF
TGCGCCAGCTCACTGACAGGGGAGAACACTGAAGCTTTCTTT
>NA|NA|TRBJ1-4|TRBV12-3/TRBV12-4
CASSSPGHTNEKLFF
TGTGCCAGCAGTTCCCCGGGACATACTAATGAAAAACTGTTTTTT
>NA|few|TRBJ2-1|TRBV7-9
CASSLWGGDNEQFF
TGTGCCAGCAGCTTGTGGGGCGGGGACAATGAGCAGTTCTTC
>TRBD1|few|TRBJ2-3|TRBV5-1
CASSLEGQQITDTQYF
TGCGCCAGCAGCTTGGAGGGACAGCAAATCACAGATACGCAGTATTTT
>TRBD2|NA|TRBJ2-7|TRBV20-1
CSARRAGGHYEQYF
TGCAGTGCTAGAAGAGCGGGAGGGCACTACGAGCAGTACTTC
>TRBD1|NA|TRBJ1-2|TRBV12-3/TRBV12-4
CASSADRGSYGYTF
TGTGCCAGCAGTGCGGACAGGGGAAGCTATGGCTACACCTTC
>NA|many|TRBJ2-1|TRBV7-2
CASSLVPYNEQFF
TGTGCCAGCAGCTTAGTCCCCTACAATGAGCAGTTCTTC
>TRBD1|few|TRBJ2-2|TRBV6-6
CASSYSTGGTGELFF
TGTGCCAGCAGTTACTCGACAGGGGGAACCGGGGAGCTGTTTTTT
>NA|NA|TRBJ2-3|TRBV7-9
CASGPGDTQYF
TGTGCCAGCGGCCCAGGCGATACGCAGTATTTT
>NA|NA|TRBJ1-2|TRBV4-3
CASSQAQGSYGYTF
TGCGCCAGCAGCCAAGCCCAGGGATCCTATGGCTACACCTTC
>NA|few|TRBJ2-3|TRBV12-3/TRBV12-4
CASSRSDGTDTQYF
TGTGCCAGCAGCCGATCCGACGGCACAGATACGCAGTATTTT
>NA|NA|TRBJ1-4|TRBV14
CASSQASWGEKLFF
TGTGCCAGCAGCCAAGCTTCCTGGGGTGAAAAACTGTTTTTT
>TRBD1|few|TRBJ2-2|TRBV5-6
CASSGDPGQYTGELFF
TGTGCCAGCAGCGGGGATCCGGGACAGTACACCGGGGAGCTGTTTTTT
>NA|NA|TRBJ2-1|TRBV18
CASSPRDTVYNEQFF
TGTGCCAGCTCACCACGGGACACTGTTTACAATGAGCAGTTCTTC
>TRBD1|NA|TRBJ2-4|TRBV5-6
CASSLGTGSIQYF
TGTGCCAGCAGCTTGGGGACAGGGTCCATTCAGTACTTC
>TRBD2|few|TRBJ2-7|TRBV7-9
CASSLSRLAGGYEQYF
TGTGCCAGCAGCTTAAGTCGTCTAGCGGGAGGATACGAGCAGTACTTC
>TRBD2|few|TRBJ2-3|TRBV6-6
CASSYGGRVSTDTQYF
TGTGCCAGCAGTTACGGGGGGAGGGTGAGCACAGATACGCAGTATTTT
>NA|NA|TRBJ2-1|TRBV6-2/TRBV6-3
CASRRTGSSYNEQFF
TGTGCCAGCAGAAGAACAGGGAGCTCCTACAATGAGCAGTTCTTC
>NA|NA|TRBJ1-2|TRBV27
CASSLGGRFGYTF
TGTGCCAGCAGTTTAGGGGGGCGTTTTGGCTACACCTTC
>NA|NA|TRBJ2-3|TRBV29-1
CSVEGWAPTDTQYF
TGCAGCGTTGAGGGATGGGCCCCGACAGATACGCAGTATTTT
>NA|NA|TRBJ2-3|TRBV3-1
CASSQEGGQRAPTDTQYF
TGTGCCAGCAGCCAAGAAGGGGGGCAGCGGGCGCCCACAGATACGCAGTATTTT
>TRBD1|few|TRBJ2-7|TRBV19
CASSTSRDSSYEQYF
TGTGCCAGTAGTACATCCCGGGACAGCTCCTACGAGCAGTACTTC
>NA|NA|TRBJ2-2|TRBV11-2
CASSLAHGARTGELFF
TGTGCCAGCAGCTTAGCTCACGGCGCAAGAACCGGGGAGCTGTTTTTT
>TRBD1|few|TRBJ1-1|TRBV7-2
CASRRQVTGRMNTEAFF
TGTGCCAGCAGGCGGCAGGTGACAGGGAGAATGAACACTGAAGCTTTCTTT
>NA|few|TRBJ1-4|TRBV7-2
CASSLGKGREKLFF
TGTGCCAGCAGCTTAGGAAAGGGGAGAGAAAAACTGTTTTTT
>NA|few|TRBJ2-3|TRBV5-1
CASTDGGAIDTQYF
TGCGCCAGTACCGACGGCGGGGCAATAGATACGCAGTATTTT
>TRBD2|NA|TRBJ2-1|TRBV6-5
CASSYGTSGMGEQFF
TGTGCCAGCAGTTACGGGACTAGCGGGATGGGAGAGCAGTTCTTC
>NA|few|TRBJ2-1|TRBV24-1
CATSAGPWVEQFF
TGTGCCACCAGTGCCGGACCCTGGGTTGAGCAGTTCTTC
>NA|few|TRBJ2-7|TRBV4-3
CASSVSLNYEQYF
TGCGCCAGCAGCGTATCACTCAATTACGAGCAGTACTTC
>TRBD1|few|TRBJ2-7|TRBV15
CATSRDTTGGYEQYF
TGTGCCACCAGCAGAGACACTACAGGGGGCTACGAGCAGTACTTC
>TRBD2|few|TRBJ2-3|TRBV6-5
CASSYGGRRVDTQYF
TGTGCCAGCAGTTACGGCGGGAGGAGGGTAGATACGCAGTATTTT
>NA|NA|TRBJ1-1|TRBV5-1
CASRRPEGGLTEAFF
TGCGCCAGCAGGCGTCCCGAGGGGGGTTTGACTGAAGCTTTCTTT
>NA|NA|TRBJ1-6|TRBV25-1
CASSELPNGAINSPLHF
TGTGCCAGCAGTGAACTACCCAACGGGGCCATTAATTCACCCCTCCACTTT